The 31 T cell receptor beta chains reported below all come from one sample, sequenced in a study of shared clonotypes between healthy human individuals. The method was immunoSEQ multiplex PCR; TCRdb's version includes in-frame clones alone and lacks a portion of them. Of about 490,000 clones listed, around 80% are singletons. The specimen was PBMCs. The receptors stem from a woman aged 40 to 50 in good health. Some clones in this sample may be carry-over from other donors' samples.

This chain connects TRBV25-1 to TRBJ2-7; 9 nucleotides agree with TRBD2. The V segment lost 6 bases and the J segment 5 bases; nucleotides outside the gene matches: 5. The V gene's germline CDR1 is MGHDK and CDR2 SYGVNS. The CDR3 covers 13 residues. The CDR3: CASRGLAEHEQYF. The DNA of the CDR3 is TGTGCCAGCAGGGGACTAGCCGAACACGAGCAGTACTTC.

J is TRBJ1-3 and V is TRBV7-9, with D possibly TRBD1 on 6 matching bases. CDR3 length: 15 residues. CDR1 is SEHNR, CDR2 FQNEAQ, per germline (reference sequence). Trimming took 1 base from V and 5 from J, leaving 12 bases between them. The CDR3 DNA reads as TGTGCCAGCAGCTTAGTACAGGGCGGTAGAAACACCATATATTTT. This translates into CASSLVQGGRNTIYF.

The chain employs TRBV10-3 and TRBJ1-3, with 12 bases matching TRBD1. Germline V gene data show CDR1 as ENHRY and CDR2 as SYGVKD. This CDR3 is built from 16 residues. V trimming: 6 bases; J trimming: 3 bases; junction bases outside the gene matches: 6. CDR3 in DNA: TGTGCCATCAGAGGGACAGGGGGCGAGGGTGGAAACACCATATATTTT. Its protein product is CAIRGTGGEGGNTIYF.

The rearrangement links TRBV28 to TRBJ2-7, with 7 nucleotides matching TRBD2. J lost 3 bases, V lost 6 bases, and 17 bases had no gene match. The germline gives CDR1 MDHEN, CDR2 SYDVKM. This CDR3 comprises 17 residues. The CDR3 nucleotides read TGTGCCAGCAGCCGCCCTTTGGTGTCAGGCGGGAGCTACGAGCAGTACTTC. It encodes CASSRPLVSGGSYEQYF.

V and J are TRBV19 and TRBJ1-1, with a tentative D call TRBD1 (6 bases). Trimming pared 4 bases from V and 6 bases from J, leaving 18 bases between. Germline V gene lookup returns CDR1 LNHDA and CDR2 SQIVND (reference sequence). The length of the CDR3 is 15 residues. The CDR3 sequence: CASSSTSDSRAEAFF. CDR3 DNA sequence: TGTGCCAGTAGTAGTACCTCGGACAGCCGAGCTGAAGCTTTCTTT.

The V gene is TRBV6-1, the J gene TRBJ2-1; maybe TRBD2 (5 bases). From germline, CDR1 is MNHNS and CDR2 SASEGT. The CDR3 runs to 17 residues. Trimming stripped 3 bases from V and 4 bases from J, with 19 bases between. CDR3 DNA: TGTGCCAGCAGTGACCTTACTAGTTCGTGGGTTTACAATGAGCAGTTCTTC. Encoded protein: CASSDLTSSWVYNEQFF.

The chain carries TRBV29-1 and TRBJ2-5; 9 bases agree with TRBD1. The J call is doubtful: the DNA matches TRBJ2-7 better. The germline V gene encodes CDR1 SQVTM and CDR2 ANQGSEA. The CDR3 extends over 15 amino acids. In DNA form, the CDR3 reads TGCAGCGTTTGGGATTCCGGGACAGGGACCTACGAGCAGTACTTC. Its protein is CSVWDSGTGTYEQYF.

This rearrangement joins TRBV5-4 to TRBJ2-7; tentatively, D is TRBD1 or TRBD2 (6 bases each). Trimming cost V 3 bases and J 7 bases, with 14 bases left between them. Germline lookup yields CDR1 SGHNT and CDR2 YYREEE (reference sequence). The CDR3 has 13 amino acids. The CDR3 region has the DNA TGTGCCAGCAGCTCCGAGGGGGGCGGAGAGCAGTACTTC. This encodes CASSSEGGGEQYF.

The chain combines TRBV7-3 with TRBJ2-1; 8 bases are a match to TRBD2. Per the germline V gene, CDR1 is SGHTA and CDR2 is FQGTGA. CDR3 size: 16 residues. Trimming cost V 4 bases and J 2 bases; bases outside gene matches: 7. The CDR3 coding sequence is TGTGCCAGCAGCTCTCCTAGCGGGCGGGCCTACAATGAGCAGTTCTTC. Translated: CASSSPSGRAYNEQFF.

This clone was counted ten times or more. The chain recombines TRBV4-3 with TRBJ1-1; 7 nucleotides agree with TRBD1. The V segment lost 0 bases and the J segment 5 bases; nucleotides outside the gene matches: 3. This CDR3 spans 14 amino acids. The germline V gene encodes CDR1 LGHNA and CDR2 YSLEER. For the CDR3, the DNA is TGCGCCAGCAGCCAAGATGCAGGGGGGACTGAAGCTTTCTTT. As protein: CASSQDAGGTEAFF.

The genes are TRBV29-1 and TRBJ2-2; perhaps TRBD1 as D (6 bases). The CDR3 is 16 amino acids. Trimming pared 1 base from V and 0 bases from J, leaving 12 bases between. CDR1 SQVTM and CDR2 ANQGSEA come from the germline V gene. The CDR3 sequence is CSVEGGLASNTGELFF. The CDR3, as DNA: TGCAGCGTTGAAGGGGGGCTAGCATCGAACACCGGGGAGCTGTTTTTT.

The gene calls are TRBV5-1 and TRBJ2-1; 10 positions agree with TRBD2. Losses at the gene ends were 4 bases for V and 4 bases for J; bases not matched to a gene: 8. Germline CDR1 reads SGHRS; CDR2 reads YFSETQ. The CDR3 runs to 16 residues. CDR3: CASSLWTSGEYNEQFF. The DNA of the CDR3 is TGCGCCAGCAGCCTGTGGACTAGCGGAGAATACAATGAGCAGTTCTTC.

The genes are TRBV9 and TRBJ2-4; 9 positions match TRBD1. Per germline, CDR1 SGDLS and CDR2 YYNGEE. This CDR3 has 15 amino acids. The ends lost 1 base at V and 5 bases at J; junction bases unmatched: 4. CDR3 loop: CASSVMGQGQNIQYF. The DNA of the CDR3 is TGTGCCAGCAGCGTAATGGGACAGGGACAAAACATTCAGTACTTC.

This chain connects TRBV7-2 to TRBJ2-7, with 7 bases identical to TRBD1. The trim removed 5 bases at V and 5 bases at J, leaving 6 bases unmatched. Germline CDR1 SGHTA, CDR2 FQGNSA. The CDR3 contains 13 residues. CDR3 DNA sequence: TGTGCCAGCAGCGAGGGACAGTGGGACGAGCAGTACTTC. Protein sequence: CASSEGQWDEQYF. The full variable domain, completed using reference TRBV7-2 and TRBJ2-7, is GAGVSQSPSNKVTEKGKDVELRCDPISGHTALYWYRQSLGQGLEFLIYFQGNSAPDKSGLPSDRFSAERTGGSVSTLTIQRTQQEDSAVYLCASSEGQWDEQYFGPGTRLTVT.

V is TRBV10-3 and J is TRBJ1-3, with D tentatively TRBD1 (6 bases). Germline V CDR1 and CDR2: ENHRY, SYGVKD. The CDR3 spans 14 residues. The germline V and J ends were trimmed by 4 bases and 1 base, with 8 bases remaining between them. The CDR3 is CAISVTGSGNTIYF. Written as DNA, the CDR3 is TGTGCCATCAGTGTGACAGGTTCTGGAAACACCATATATTTT.

The chain recombines TRBV5-1 with TRBJ2-3; 7 positions agree with TRBD2. Germline-derived CDR1 and CDR2 are SGHRS and YFSETQ. The CDR3 contains 20 residues. V gave up 2 bases and J gave up 1 base; unmatched junction bases: 19. The CDR3 sequence is CASSFPIRESLAVGTDTQYF. CDR3 coding DNA: TGCGCCAGCAGCTTCCCCATCCGCGAATCTCTAGCGGTAGGCACAGATACGCAGTATTTT.

V and J are TRBV9 and TRBJ2-7; 8 bases agree with TRBD2. Germline loops: CDR1 SGDLS, CDR2 YYNGEE. The trim removed 4 bases at V and 0 bases at J, leaving 9 bases unmatched. The CDR3 runs to 16 residues. The CDR3 bases are TGTGCCAGCAGCCCATCGAGTAGCGGGAACTCCTACGAGCAGTACTTC. It specifies CASSPSSSGNSYEQYF.

The sample holds one count of this clone. CDR3 in DNA: TGTGCCAGCAGCCAACAAGCCCCTGGGCAGGGGATTGGCTACACCTTC. As protein: CASSQQAPGQGIGYTF. V is TRBV16 and J is TRBJ1-2; D is perhaps TRBD1 (6 bases). The CDR3 runs 16 residues. The V end was cut by 2 bases, the J end by 7 bases, with 20 bases between. Per germline, CDR1 KGHSY and CDR2 FQNENV.

The V gene is TRBV27, the J gene TRBJ2-5, with D tentatively TRBD1 (6 bases). Germline loops: CDR1 MNHEY, CDR2 SMNVEV (reference sequence). The CDR3 spans 15 residues. Between the trimmed V and J ends, which lost 5 bases and 5 bases, there was a span of 18 bases. The CDR3 spells CASSKALGQTETQYF. Written as DNA, the CDR3 is TGTGCCAGCAGTAAAGCCCTCGGACAGACGGAGACCCAGTACTTC.

The chain combines TRBV7-2 with TRBJ2-7; a weak D match, TRBD1 (6 bases). Trimming stripped 5 bases from V and 3 bases from J, with 11 bases between. There are 13 residues in the CDR3. In germline, CDR1 is SGHTA, CDR2 FQGNSA. CDR3: CASSPGASYEQYF. DNA of the CDR3: TGTGCCAGCAGCCCAGGGGCGAGCTACGAGCAGTACTTC.

The chain recombines TRBV7-2 with TRBJ1-1; D call uncertain. Germline V lookup: CDR1 SGHTA, CDR2 FQGNSA. The CDR3 runs to 13 residues. Trimming shortened V by 2 bases and J by 3 bases, and 7 bases separated the two germline ends. The CDR3 sequence is CASSLNGYTEAFF. The CDR3 DNA follows: TGTGCCAGCAGCTTAAACGGGTACACTGAAGCTTTCTTT.

V and J are TRBV18 and TRBJ2-7; D uncertain. V was pared by 6 bases and J by 0 bases, with 18 bases between. The CDR3 runs 16 residues. Germline lookup yields CDR1 KGHSH and CDR2 LQKENI. Here the CDR3 reads CASSPRAPESSYEQYF. Here the CDR3 DNA reads TGTGCCAGCTCCCCCAGAGCCCCGGAAAGCTCCTACGAGCAGTACTTC.

This sequence joins TRBV10-3 and TRBJ1-2; TRBD1 agrees at 12 bases. The CDR3 spans 15 residues. V shed 3 bases, J shed 7 bases, and the junction held 6 bases outside the gene matches. Germline CDR1 reads ENHRY; CDR2 reads SYGVKD. CDR3 sequence: CAISDPGQGASGYTF. DNA for the CDR3: TGTGCCATCAGTGATCCGGGACAGGGGGCGAGTGGCTACACCTTC.

This clone was found many times. Other DNA sequences in this sample translate to the same CDR3. The chain couples TRBV6-5 to TRBJ2-7; 8 positions agree with TRBD1. CDR1 is MNHEY and CDR2 is SVGAGI in the germline V gene. The CDR3 contains 15 residues. V gave up 0 bases and J gave up 4 bases; unmatched junction bases: 5. This chain's CDR3 is CASSYSPQGGYEQYF. The CDR3 DNA reads TGTGCCAGCAGTTACTCACCACAGGGGGGATACGAGCAGTACTTC.

The genes are TRBV5-4 and TRBJ2-1, with D maybe TRBD1 (6 bases). Germline CDR1 is SGHNT and CDR2 is YYREEE (reference sequence). V dropped 4 bases and J dropped 5 bases, with 22 bases sitting between them. The CDR3 is 17 residues long. The CDR3 nucleotides read TGTGCCAGCAGCCCCAGGGGATCAAGGGCCGGACACAATGAGCAGTTCTTC. It yields the protein CASSPRGSRAGHNEQFF.

V gene TRBV28 combines with J gene TRBJ1-5; 7 bases align to TRBD1. The CDR3 consists of 14 residues. Germline V gene lookup returns CDR1 MDHEN and CDR2 SYDVKM. Germline trimming cut 10 bases from V and 1 base from J; bases unmatched to any gene: 7. The CDR3: CATQGGLSNQPQHF. In DNA, the CDR3 is TGTGCCACCCAGGGGGGGTTGAGCAATCAGCCCCAGCATTTT.

V is TRBV19 and J is TRBJ2-5, with TRBD2 matching 14 bases. There are 14 residues in the CDR3. From germline, CDR1 is LNHDA and CDR2 SQIVND (reference sequence). J gave up 5 bases and V 9 bases, and 5 bases lay outside the gene matches. The CDR3: CASGLAGGFETQYF. The CDR3 bases are TGTGCCAGCGGACTAGCGGGAGGATTCGAGACCCAGTACTTC.

The V call is TRBV11-2, the J call TRBJ2-3; D perhaps matches TRBD2 (5 bases). The CDR3 loop spans 13 amino acids. The germline V gene encodes CDR1 SGHAT and CDR2 FQNNGV. Trimming pared 4 bases from V and 11 bases from J, leaving 16 bases between. In nucleotides, the CDR3 is TGTGCCAGCAGCTCGGACCTATTTGAGGGGCAGTATTTT. Amino acids: CASSSDLFEGQYF.

This clone was counted ten times or more. This chain uses TRBV2 with TRBJ1-5, with D maybe TRBD1 (5 bases). In germline, CDR1 is SNHLY, CDR2 FYNNEI. The length of the CDR3 is 13 residues. Trimming took 3 bases from V and 3 from J, leaving 6 bases between them. The CDR3 loop is CASSDRDNQPQHF. The CDR3 DNA follows: TGTGCCAGCAGTGACAGGGACAATCAGCCCCAGCATTTT.

The table lists this clone with many counts. The V and J genes are TRBV5-6 and TRBJ2-5, with 13 nucleotides matching TRBD2. Germline CDR1 SGHDT, CDR2 YYEEEE. This CDR3 spans 14 amino acids. With V trimmed by 7 bases and J by 4 bases, 4 bases remained unmatched. The CDR3 sequence is CASQLAGGVETQYF. CDR3 bases: TGTGCCAGCCAACTAGCGGGAGGGGTAGAGACCCAGTACTTC.

The chain has TRBV28 and TRBJ1-2, with D unclear. Between the trimmed V and J ends, which lost 2 bases and 2 bases, there was a span of 9 bases. This CDR3 comprises 14 residues. CDR1 and CDR2 from the germline V gene are MDHEN and SYDVKM. The CDR3 is CASSLPQINYGYTF. For the CDR3, the DNA is TGTGCCAGCAGTTTACCCCAGATCAACTATGGCTACACCTTC.